The 15 T cell receptor beta chains below were found in one sample sequenced in a study of OX40 agonist ivuxolimab in advanced cancers. Generated by immunoSEQ multiplex PCR, the TCRdb table keeps only in-frame clones and is missing some. Of tens of thousands of clones listed, 80% to 90% are singletons. Sequencing was performed on CD4+ or CD8+ T cells sorted from blood, taken in a trial of the OX40 agonist ivuxolimab. The receptors were sampled from an adult with an advanced solid tumor such as melanoma, head and neck, liver or kidney cancer.

The rearrangement links TRBV18 to TRBJ2-1; the match to TRBD2 covers 9 bases. Trimming cost V 6 bases and J 11 bases; bases outside gene matches: 11. CDR1 is KGHSH, CDR2 LQKENI, per germline. The CDR3 has 14 residues. Written as DNA, the CDR3 is TGTGCCAGCTCCCGTCGCCTAGCGGGAAACAAGCAGTTCTTC. Translating gives CASSRRLAGNKQFF.

The rearrangement uses TRBV7-8 and TRBJ2-7; 9 bases map to TRBD1. J lost 0 bases, V lost 5 bases, and 14 bases had no gene match. The germline gives CDR1 SGHVS, CDR2 FQNEAQ. This CDR3 spans 18 amino acids. CDR3: CASSLRDRVISSSYEQYF. The CDR3 DNA reads as TGTGCCAGCAGCCTCCGGGACAGGGTAATCTCGAGCTCCTACGAGCAGTACTTC.

The gene calls are TRBV19 and TRBJ2-3, with 14 nucleotides matching TRBD2. The CDR3 consists of 18 residues. V dropped 5 bases and J dropped 3; count of bases not matched to a gene: 10. CDR1 is LNHDA and CDR2 is SQIVND in the germline V gene (reference sequence). This chain's CDR3 is CASSSGLAGVPQTDTQYF. In DNA, the CDR3 is TGTGCCAGTAGTTCGGGACTAGCGGGGGTACCTCAGACAGATACGCAGTATTTT.

This rearrangement joins TRBV28 to TRBJ2-5; 9 nucleotides match TRBD2. The J segment lost 8 bases and the V segment lost 5 bases, leaving 12 bases of the junction unmatched. The CDR3 sequence is 15 residues long. Per germline, CDR1 MDHEN and CDR2 SYDVKM. The DNA of the CDR3 is TGTGCCAGCAGTCCCCCGGGTGCGGGAGGGGAAACCCAGTACTTC. Residues: CASSPPGAGGETQYF.

This clone showed up just a few times. The chain is built from TRBV7-9 and TRBJ1-2; the D gene is possibly TRBD1 (6 bases). The CDR3 contains 15 residues. V lost 1 base, J lost 4 bases, and 13 bases lay in between. Germline CDR1 and CDR2: SEHNR and FQNEAQ (reference sequence). CDR3 sequence: CASSLGSGRGYGYTF. The CDR3 DNA reads TGTGCCAGCAGCTTAGGGAGTGGCAGGGGCTATGGCTACACCTTC.

The gene calls are TRBV4-1 and TRBJ2-1, with D possibly being TRBD1 or TRBD2 (5 bases each). V lost 0 bases and J 4 bases, leaving 7 bases between the germline ends. This CDR3 is built from 14 residues. The V gene's germline CDR1 is MGHRA and CDR2 YSYEKL. CDR3 DNA: TGCGCCAGCAGCCAAGAGGGGGTATACAATGAGCAGTTCTTC. It encodes CASSQEGVYNEQFF.

Here the CDR3 DNA reads TGTGCCAGCAGCTTAACCCGGACAGGGAAAGCGGAGACCCAGTACTTC. Translated, it gives CASSLTRTGKAETQYF. V is TRBV7-2 and J is TRBJ2-5; 8 nucleotides align to TRBD1. Germline CDR1 and CDR2: SGHTA and FQGNSA. There are 16 residues in the CDR3. The ends lost 2 bases at V and 5 bases at J; junction bases unmatched: 10.

The rearrangement joins TRBV5-4 to TRBJ1-1, with TRBD1 matching over 7 bases. The V gene end was trimmed by 6 bases and the J gene end by 4 bases; junction bases not matched to a gene: 15. This CDR3 has 16 residues. Germline-derived CDR1 and CDR2 are SGHNT and YYREEE (reference sequence). The CDR3 sequence is CASNPGQGVLSTEAFF. The CDR3 DNA follows: TGTGCCAGCAACCCCGGGCAGGGGGTCTTGAGCACTGAAGCTTTCTTT. Full variable domain (remainder filled in from reference TRBV5-4 and TRBJ1-1): ETGVTQSPTHLIKTRGQQVTLRCSSQSGHNTVSWYQQALGQGPQFIFQYYREEENGRGNFPPRFSGLQFPNYSSELNVNALELDDSALYLCASNPGQGVLSTEAFFGQGTRLTVV.

The chain recombines TRBV5-1 with TRBJ2-2; 10 bases fit TRBD2. CDR1 and CDR2 (germline): SGHRS, YFSETQ. The CDR3 runs to 16 residues. V gave up 0 bases and J gave up 5 bases; unmatched junction bases: 4. The CDR3 loop reads CASSLELAGLTGELFF. In DNA form, the CDR3 reads TGCGCCAGCAGCTTGGAACTAGCGGGATTAACCGGGGAGCTGTTTTTT.

V usage is TRBV7-2 and J usage is TRBJ2-1, with D unresolved. The CDR3 is made up of 12 amino acids. V was pared by 5 bases and J by 8 bases, with 10 bases between. Germline V gene sequence: CDR1 SGHTA, CDR2 FQGNSA. In DNA, the CDR3 is TGTGCCAGCAGCCCAGTGGTCGATGAGCAGTTCTTC. Encoded protein: CASSPVVDEQFF.

This chain connects TRBV7-9 to TRBJ1-4, with no clear D. V lost 6 bases and J 7 bases, leaving 12 bases between the germline ends. CDR1 SEHNR and CDR2 FQNEAQ come from the germline V gene (reference sequence). This CDR3 has 13 amino acids. CDR3 sequence: CASSLPGGEKLFF. Here the CDR3 DNA reads TGTGCCAGCAGTCTACCAGGCGGTGAAAAACTGTTTTTT.

CDR3 coding DNA: TGTGCCAGCAGCTCCCTGGGGGTGGGGAATGAGCAGTTCTTC. This codes for CASSSLGVGNEQFF. The chain employs TRBV7-6 and TRBJ2-1, with D perhaps given as TRBD1 or TRBD2 (5 bases each). V was cut by 4 bases and J by 7 bases, with 14 bases left in between. Germline CDR1 reads SGHVS; CDR2 reads FNYEAQ. This CDR3 comprises 14 residues.

This sequence joins TRBV30 and TRBJ1-3; D is undetermined. CDR1 is GTSNPN and CDR2 is SVGIG in the germline V gene (reference sequence). CDR3 length: 14 amino acids. The germline V and J ends were trimmed by 0 bases and 3 bases, with 9 bases remaining between them. The CDR3 nucleotides read TGTGCCTGGAGTGTACAATCACTTGGAAACACCATATATTTT. Amino acids: CAWSVQSLGNTIYF. Together with reference TRBV30 and TRBJ1-3, the CDR3 gives the full variable domain: SQTIHQWPATLVQPVGSPLSLECTVEGTSNPNLYWYRQAAGRGLQLLFYSVGIGQISSEVPQNLSASRPQDRQFILSSKKLLLSDSGFYLCAWSVQSLGNTIYFGEGSWLTVV.

This chain joins TRBV28 and TRBJ2-7; D gene unclear. Trimming stripped 4 bases from V and 4 bases from J, with 8 bases between. Germline V lookup: CDR1 MDHEN, CDR2 SYDVKM. The CDR3 extends over 12 amino acids. CDR3 coding DNA: TGTGCCAGCAGTTCAAATAAGTACGAGCAGTACTTC. Translated: CASSSNKYEQYF.

The V and J genes are TRBV30 and TRBJ1-2, with 8 bases that match TRBD1. From germline, CDR1 is GTSNPN and CDR2 SVGIG (reference sequence). The CDR3 consists of 15 residues. After removal of 0 bases from V and 8 bases from J, the junction contained 11 bases not matched to a gene. The chain's CDR3 is CAWSVGGTGREGYTF. The CDR3 DNA reads TGTGCCTGGAGTGTAGGGGGGACAGGACGCGAAGGCTACACCTTC.